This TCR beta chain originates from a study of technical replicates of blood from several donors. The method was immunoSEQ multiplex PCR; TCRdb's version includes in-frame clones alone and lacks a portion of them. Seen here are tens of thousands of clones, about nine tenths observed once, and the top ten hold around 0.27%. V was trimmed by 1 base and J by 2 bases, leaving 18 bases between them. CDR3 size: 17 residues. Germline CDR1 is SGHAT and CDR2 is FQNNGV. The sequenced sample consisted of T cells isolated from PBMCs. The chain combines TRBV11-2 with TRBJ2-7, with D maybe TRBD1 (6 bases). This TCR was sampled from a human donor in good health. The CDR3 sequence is CASSLAPKGTPPYEQYF. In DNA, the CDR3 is TGTGCCAGCAGCTTAGCCCCCAAGGGGACACCGCCCTACGAGCAGTACTTC.